This T cell receptor (beta chain) was profiled in a study of OX40 agonist ivuxolimab in advanced cancers. The CDR3 contains 14 residues. Between the trimmed V and J ends, which lost 1 base and 4 bases, there was a span of 11 bases. Germline V gene lookup returns CDR1 MGHRA and CDR2 YSYEKL. Produced via immunoSEQ multiplex PCR; TCRdb's table is partial and in-frame only. The repertoire holds about 47,000 clones, around 86% seen once, with less than 35% in the top ten. The genes are TRBV4-1 and TRBJ2-7; possibly TRBD1 for D (6 bases). Sequences were derived from CD4+ or CD8+ T cells sorted from blood, sampled in a trial of the OX40 agonist ivuxolimab. This TCR was sampled from an adult with an advanced solid tumor such as melanoma, head and neck, liver or kidney cancer. CDR3 bases: TGCGCCAGCAGCCAAGTGTCCAGGGGTTACGAGCAGTACTTC. This codes for CASSQVSRGYEQYF.